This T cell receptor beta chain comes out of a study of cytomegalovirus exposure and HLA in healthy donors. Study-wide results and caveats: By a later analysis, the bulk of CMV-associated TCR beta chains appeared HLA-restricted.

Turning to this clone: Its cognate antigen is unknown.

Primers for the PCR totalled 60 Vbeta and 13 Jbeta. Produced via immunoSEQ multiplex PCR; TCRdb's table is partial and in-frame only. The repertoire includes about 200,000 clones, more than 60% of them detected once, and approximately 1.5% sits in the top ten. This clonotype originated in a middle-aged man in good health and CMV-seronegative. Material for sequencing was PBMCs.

The CDR3 loop is CASSYRDSYEQYF. CDR3 nucleotide sequence: TGTGCCAGCAGCTACCGGGACAGTTACGAGCAGTACTTC. This chain joins TRBV5-4 and TRBJ2-7; 7 bases map to TRBD1. The V segment lost 3 bases and the J segment 4 bases; nucleotides outside the gene matches: 4. Germline assignment: CDR1 SGHNT and CDR2 YYREEE (reference sequence). The CDR3 is 13 amino acids.